These 12 T cell receptor beta chains came from one sample sequenced in a study of regulatory T cells in long-lasting Graves disease (dated by TCRdb to the early 2020s). To prepare the library, multiplex PCR was applied. The sequencing machine was an Illumina HiSeq 4000. CDR3 regions were amplified by Arm-PCR with iRepertoire HTBI primers to construct TCR beta libraries. The public reads were reanalyzed by TCRdb: fastp trimming at Q25, MiXCR alignment, in-frame beta chains only. Rows matching on CDR3 protein sequence are summarized as one entry with the most common DNA and genes. In this sample the table shows 380,000 or so distinct CDR3 sequences, roughly 16% of which occur a single time. 20% of the sample rests with the top ten. The time point label for this specimen denotes: newly diagnosed GD, antithyroid drugs for less than 3 months. For both TCR sequencing and RNA sequencing, RNA was extracted from PBMCs using TRIzol.

These data are also associated with another study on T cells in Graves' hyperthyroidism and ophthalmopathy.

Sample: peripheral blood mononuclear cells (PBMCs), taken at new diagnosis, from a patient treated with antithyroid drugs. These TCRs come from a young woman with Graves disease. Donor details come from another sample of the same person, matched by shared clones.

In its sample, this clonotype was seen many times. The CDR3 DNA follows: TGTGCCTGGCGACAGGGGTCGACTGAAGCTTTCTTT. It translates to CAWRQGSTEAFF. The rearrangement links TRBV30 to TRBJ1-1; TRBD1 matches 8 bases. Germline CDR1 and CDR2: GTSNPN and SVGIG (reference sequence). The CDR3 sequence is 12 residues long. The junction had 4 bases not matched to a gene; V was cut back by 5 bases and J by 5 bases.

This clonotype appeared many times. The V gene is TRBV7-9, the J gene TRBJ2-1, with TRBD1 as a possible D gene (6 bases). The CDR3 covers 15 residues. Germline V lookup: CDR1 SEHNR, CDR2 FQNEAQ (reference sequence). The ends were cut back, 5 bases at V and 2 bases at J, with 13 bases in the middle. CDR3 protein: CASSGTGKTYNEQFF. CDR3 DNA: TGTGCCAGCAGCGGCACAGGGAAAACCTACAATGAGCAGTTCTTC.

This clonotype was recorded at least ten times. The J gene is TRBJ1-6, the V gene TRBV2, with TRBD1 matching 7 bases. The CDR3 contains 14 residues. J gave up 12 bases and V 7 bases, and 12 bases lay outside the gene matches. The germline CDR1 and CDR2 sequences are SNHLY and FYNNEI. The CDR3 DNA sequence: TGTGCCAGCACCGTGGCGCGACAGGGCGGACCCCTCCACTTT. Protein sequence: CASTVARQGGPLHF.

In this sample, this clonotype turned up once. The rearrangement joins TRBV7-6 to TRBJ2-7, with D maybe TRBD2 (6 bases). CDR3 length equals 12 residues. CDR1 SGHVS and CDR2 FNYEAQ come from the germline V gene. Between the trimmed V and J ends, which lost 2 bases and 9 bases, there was a span of 11 bases. DNA for the CDR3: TGTGCCAGCAGCTTACCGGGAGATAGGCAGTACTTC. Translation gives CASSLPGDRQYF.

This clonotype was recorded many times. The chain uses TRBV18 and TRBJ2-7; no reliable D call. The germline V gene encodes CDR1 KGHSH and CDR2 LQKENI. CDR3 length: 11 amino acids. Trimming cost V 2 bases and J 3 bases, with 2 bases left between them. The CDR3 loop reads CASSPDYEQYF. The CDR3 nucleotides read TGTGCCAGCTCACCAGACTACGAGCAGTACTTC.

The rearrangement links TRBV6-1 to TRBJ1-3; D unresolved. Trimming took 7 bases from V and 4 from J, leaving 8 bases between them. The CDR3 consists of 12 residues. Germline CDR1 is MNHNS and CDR2 is SASEGT. The CDR3 sequence: CASMDPGNTIYF. As DNA, the CDR3 is TGTGCCAGCATGGACCCAGGAAACACCATATATTTT.

A word on this clonotype: This sequence is one base from a far larger clone and is likely a read error. J is TRBJ2-1 and V is TRBV2, with D uncertain. V was clipped by 6 bases and J by 6 bases, with 12 bases between them. Per the germline V gene, CDR1 is SNHLY and CDR2 is FYNNEI. There are 13 residues in the CDR3. The CDR3 region has the DNA TGTGCCAGCAGCCTCGCGATCAGCAATGAGCAGTTCTTC. Its translation is CASSLAISNEQFF.

This clonotype came up many times. This sequence joins TRBV30 and TRBJ2-7; unclear D gene. V lost 0 bases to trimming and J lost 6 bases, with 6 bases between them. The CDR3 length is 11 residues. CDR1 is GTSNPN and CDR2 is SVGIG in the germline V gene (reference sequence). The CDR3 here is CAWSVRVEQYF. CDR3 coding DNA: TGTGCCTGGAGTGTACGGGTCGAGCAGTACTTC. Using reference TRBV30 and TRBJ2-7 for the parts outside the CDR3, the full variable domain is SQTIHQWPATLVQPVGSPLSLECTVEGTSNPNLYWYRQAAGRGLQLLFYSVGIGQISSEVPQNLSASRPQDRQFILSSKKLLLSDSGFYLCAWSVRVEQYFGPGTRLTVT.

This chain links TRBV9 with TRBJ1-3; D is possibly TRBD1 (5 bases). Germline CDR1 SGDLS, CDR2 YYNGEE. This CDR3 has 14 residues. Between the trimmed V and J ends, which lost 4 bases and 4 bases, there was a span of 12 bases. CDR3 nucleotides: TGTGCCAGCAGCAGAGGGGATTACGGAAACACCATATATTTT. It translates to CASSRGDYGNTIYF.

This sequence joins TRBV6-5 and TRBJ1-2; D remains unclear. The ends were cut back, 2 bases at V and 8 bases at J, with 12 bases in the middle. Germline V gives CDR1 MNHEY, CDR2 SVGAGI. This CDR3 spans 13 amino acids. The CDR3 region has the DNA TGTGCCAGCAGTTACCGAGGCGTGCCGGGCTACACCTTC. Amino acids: CASSYRGVPGYTF.

This clonotype occurred many times. The rearrangement uses TRBV2 and TRBJ2-1; a possible D gene is TRBD2 (6 bases). CDR3 size: 15 residues. Per germline, CDR1 SNHLY and CDR2 FYNNEI. Deletions cut 4 bases from V and 7 bases from J, with 17 bases between. CDR3 bases: TGTGCCAGCAGTGTAAGCGGGCTTCTCCGTAATGAGCAGTTCTTC. It encodes CASSVSGLLRNEQFF. The full variable domain, in which reference TRBV2 and TRBJ2-1 provide the parts outside the CDR3, is EPEVTQTPSHQVTQMGQEVILRCVPISNHLYFYWYRQILGQKVEFLVSFYNNEISEKSEIFDDQFSVERPDGSNFTLKIRSTKLEDSAMYFCASSVSGLLRNEQFFGPGTRLTVL.

This clonotype was counted at least ten times. The chain employs TRBV7-9 and TRBJ2-7; D is unresolved. In germline, CDR1 is SEHNR, CDR2 FQNEAQ (reference sequence). The CDR3 consists of 13 residues. V was clipped by 5 bases and J by 7 bases, with 15 bases between them. The CDR3 DNA reads TGTGCCAGCAGCGGCAAACCACCCCAGGAGCAGTACTTC. Its translation: CASSGKPPQEQYF.